Listed below are T cell receptor beta chains from one sample, sequenced in a study of vaccination and CD4 T cells after COVID-19. MiXCR, run by TCRdb on the PCR reads, gives a single entry per CDR3 protein. The sample carries fewer than 8,000 distinct CDR3 sequences, about half recorded once. Their antigens are not known. The sequenced material came from CD4+ T cells from blood, cultured in vitro. Every receptor here comes from a human donor who had recovered from COVID-19. Both conserved end residues are part of each CDR3. The D gene is left open where the match is weak. Only some rows state a clone size, as once, few, many or a class for expanded clones.

-	-	TRBJ1-2	TRBV20-1	CSARDRSGFYGYTF	TGCAGTGCTAGAGACAGGTCAGGGTTCTATGGCTACACCTTC
TRBD1	once	TRBJ2-4	TRBV28	CASSHQGQGANRRTVSGIQYF	TGTGCCAGCAGTCACCAGGGACAGGGGGCGAATCGCAGGACTGTGTCGGGCATTCAGTACTTC
-	few	TRBJ1-5	TRBV7-8	CASSPRQNQPQHF	TGTGCCAGCAGCCCTCGACAGAATCAGCCCCAGCATTTT
TRBD2	-	TRBJ2-2	TRBV7-3	CASSLAGAQLSNTGELFF	TGTGCCAGCAGCCTAGCGGGGGCCCAACTTTCGAACACCGGGGAGCTGTTTTTT
-	few	TRBJ1-2	TRBV6-5	CASSYMGLAGYTF	TGTGCCAGCAGTTACATGGGGCTAGCTGGCTACACCTTC
-	few	TRBJ2-7	TRBV5-4	CASSPLRGSYEQYF	TGTGCCAGCAGCCCCCTTCGAGGGTCCTACGAGCAGTACTTC
-	large	TRBJ2-7	TRBV7-2	CASSLAGGGGYEQYF	TGTGCCAGCAGCTTAGCAGGTGGGGGTGGTTACGAGCAGTACTTC
-	-	TRBJ2-3	TRBV4-1	CASSQDEPGGTDTQYF	TGCGCCAGCAGCCAAGACGAACCCGGCGGGACAGATACGCAGTATTTT
-	once	TRBJ2-3	TRBV7-2	CASSPEGVGTQYF	TGTGCCAGCAGCCCCGAGGGGGTGGGTACGCAGTATTTT
-	large	TRBJ1-1	TRBV7-8	CASSLGVQGENTEAFF	TGTGCCAGCAGCTTAGGGGTACAGGGAGAGAACACTGAAGCTTTCTTT
TRBD2	-	TRBJ2-4	TRBV19	CASSSAGGSSKNIQYF	TGTGCCAGTAGTAGTGCGGGCGGGAGTTCCAAAAACATTCAGTACTTC
-	few	TRBJ1-5	TRBV5-1	CASRGDNSNQPQHF	TGCGCCAGCAGAGGGGACAACAGCAATCAGCCCCAGCATTTT
-	-	TRBJ1-6	TRBV20-1	CSARPSLGSPLHF	TGCAGTGCTAGGCCCTCGCTCGGTTCACCCCTCCACTTT
-	few	TRBJ2-5	TRBV24-1	CATSENNKGQGETQYF	TGTGCCACCAGTGAAAATAACAAGGGTCAAGGGGAGACCCAGTACTTC
-	-	TRBJ1-2	TRBV5-1	CASSLEVDAAYGYTF	TGCGCCAGCAGCTTGGAGGTGGACGCAGCATATGGCTACACCTTC
-	-	TRBJ1-1	TRBV28	CASSLLDSLDTEAFF	TGTGCCAGCAGTCTCCTGGACAGCTTGGACACTGAAGCTTTCTTT
-	-	TRBJ2-3	TRBV28	CASSAPGAKTDTQYF	TGTGCCAGCAGTGCACCGGGAGCGAAAACAGATACGCAGTATTTT
TRBD1	-	TRBJ1-1	TRBV12-3/TRBV12-4	CASSLDTGVNTEAFF	TGTGCCAGCAGTTTAGATACAGGGGTCAACACTGAAGCTTTCTTT
-	-	TRBJ1-4	TRBV19	CASSTRTANEKLFF	TGTGCCAGTAGTACAAGGACAGCTAATGAAAAACTGTTTTTT
TRBD1	-	TRBJ1-1	TRBV6-1	CASSRQGDTEAFF	TGTGCCAGCAGCCGACAGGGGGACACTGAAGCTTTCTTT
-	-	TRBJ2-5	TRBV6-2/TRBV6-3	CVSKDTGRSQETQYF	TGTGTCAGCAAGGATACAGGCCGATCTCAAGAGACCCAGTACTTC
TRBD1	once	TRBJ1-2	TRBV7-9	CASSLLLRDRTADPHHGYGYTF	TGTGCCAGCAGCTTGTTGCTCCGGGACAGGACTGCGGATCCGCATCATGGCTATGGCTACACCTTC
TRBD2	-	TRBJ2-5	TRBV7-2	CASSLIVAGGPRQETQYF	TGTGCCAGCAGCTTAATCGTTGCGGGAGGGCCGAGGCAAGAGACCCAGTACTTC
-	-	TRBJ1-2	TRBV12-3/TRBV12-4	CASSSLQGRGYTF	TGTGCCAGCAGTTCCCTACAGGGTCGGGGCTACACCTTC
-	-	TRBJ2-4	TRBV6-1	CASARSGATKNIQYF	TGTGCCAGCGCCCGTTCCGGTGCGACCAAAAACATTCAGTACTTC
-	-	TRBJ2-7	TRBV30	CAWNGQATFYEQYF	TGTGCCTGGAACGGGCAGGCTACTTTCTACGAGCAGTACTTC
TRBD1	-	TRBJ1-6	TRBV5-8	CASSPRQGLGPLHF	TGTGCCAGCAGCCCTCGACAGGGGCTAGGCCCCCTCCACTTT
-	-	TRBJ2-3	TRBV11-3	CASRTSEGSRPDTQYF	TGTGCCAGCAGAACCTCCGAGGGGAGTAGGCCAGATACGCAGTATTTT
-	few	TRBJ1-2	TRBV11-2	CASSTDRTRGYTF	TGTGCCAGCAGCACAGACAGGACCCGGGGCTACACCTTC
-	-	TRBJ2-2	TRBV7-9	CASIYADTGELFF	TGTGCCAGCATCTACGCCGACACCGGGGAGCTGTTTTTT
TRBD1	-	TRBJ1-5	TRBV9	CASSPGTGAGNQPQHF	TGTGCCAGCAGCCCCGGGACAGGGGCCGGGAATCAGCCCCAGCATTTT
TRBD1	few	TRBJ1-2	TRBV20-1	CSAEPADRGPGYTF	TGCAGTGCTGAGCCCGCGGACAGGGGACCTGGCTACACCTTC
-	-	TRBJ2-7	TRBV6-1	CASSDTVDGPHEQYF	TGTGCCAGCAGTGATACTGTGGACGGCCCCCACGAGCAGTACTTC